This entry lists 19 T cell receptor beta chains sequenced from one sample in a study of cytomegalovirus exposure and HLA in healthy donors. Both 60 Vbeta primers and 13 Jbeta primers went into the PCR. Produced via immunoSEQ multiplex PCR; TCRdb's table is partial and in-frame only. The sample table includes about 130,000 clones. Sequencing input: PBMCs. The receptor set was obtained from a man aged 25-45 years in good health and CMV-seronegative.

The genes are TRBV5-1 and TRBJ2-1; 10 bases match TRBD2. The V gene's germline CDR1 is SGHRS and CDR2 YFSETQ. The V segment lost 1 base and the J segment 0 bases; nucleotides outside the gene matches: 4. The CDR3 length is 17 residues. CDR3 residues: CASSLTSGTLSYNEQFF. The CDR3 nucleotides are TGCGCCAGCAGCTTGACTAGCGGGACTCTCTCCTACAATGAGCAGTTCTTC.

The gene calls are TRBV5-4 and TRBJ2-2; weak D call: TRBD1 (6 bases). Looked up from germline, CDR1 is SGHNT and CDR2 is YYREEE (reference sequence). V lost 4 bases to trimming and J lost 6 bases, with 22 bases between them. This CDR3 has 17 residues. CDR3 loop: CASSTSFRQVEAGELFF. The DNA for the CDR3 is TGTGCCAGCAGCACCTCGTTCAGACAGGTTGAGGCCGGGGAGCTGTTTTTT. The whole variable domain, filled in from reference TRBV5-4 and TRBJ2-2, reads ETGVTQSPTHLIKTRGQQVTLRCSSQSGHNTVSWYQQALGQGPQFIFQYYREEENGRGNFPPRFSGLQFPNYSSELNVNALELDDSALYLCASSTSFRQVEAGELFFGEGSRLTVL.

The chain has TRBV7-9 and TRBJ2-5; 7 bases fit TRBD1. TRBJ2-7 explains the end of the DNA better; the J call may be wrong. In germline, CDR1 is SEHNR, CDR2 FQNEAQ (reference sequence). This CDR3 region has 13 residues. CDR3 DNA: TGTGCCACAGGGGGTGTCAGCTCCTACGAGCAGTACTTC. Amino acid sequence: CATGGVSSYEQYF.

The chain links TRBV4-1 to TRBJ1-1, with D possibly matching TRBD1 (5 bases). The length of the CDR3 is 16 residues. The germline V and J ends were trimmed by 0 bases and 2 bases, with 13 bases remaining between them. CDR1 and CDR2 from the germline V gene are MGHRA and YSYEKL. The CDR3 loop reads CASSQDHGGENTEAFF. The CDR3 DNA is TGCGCCAGCAGCCAAGATCACGGGGGGGAAAACACTGAAGCTTTCTTT.

The chain combines TRBV6-5 with TRBJ2-7; 11 bases fit TRBD2. The germline gives CDR1 MNHEY, CDR2 SVGAGI. The CDR3 is 14 residues long. V trimming: 4 bases; J trimming: 6 bases; junction bases outside the gene matches: 5. CDR3 DNA sequence: TGTGCCAGCAGTTGGACTAGCGGGTCAGGCGAGCAGTACTTC. Translation: CASSWTSGSGEQYF.

This chain joins TRBV2 and TRBJ2-2; D gene unclear. Germline values: CDR1 SNHLY, CDR2 FYNNEI. V gave up 3 bases and J gave up 8 bases, with 10 bases separating them. The CDR3 runs 13 residues. CDR3 residues: CASSEETRGELFF. The DNA of the CDR3 is TGTGCCAGCAGTGAGGAGACCAGAGGGGAGCTGTTTTTT.

The genes are TRBV7-2 and TRBJ1-5; weak D call: TRBD1 (5 bases). The germline V and J ends were trimmed by 0 bases and 7 bases, with 16 bases remaining between them. This CDR3 is built from 16 residues. Germline lookup yields CDR1 SGHTA and CDR2 FQGNSA. CDR3 sequence: CASSLAGGEDLQPQHF. DNA of the CDR3: TGTGCCAGCAGCTTAGCGGGGGGGGAGGACCTACAGCCCCAGCATTTT.

The rearrangement joins TRBV19 to TRBJ1-1; D remains ambiguous. The CDR3 runs to 13 residues. Germline V gives CDR1 LNHDA, CDR2 SQIVND (reference sequence). The V end lost 3 bases, the J end lost 6 bases, and 11 bases lay between the germline ends. CDR3 loop: CASSMSVGAEAFF. DNA for the CDR3: TGTGCCAGTAGTATGAGTGTTGGAGCTGAAGCTTTCTTT.

The chain recombines TRBV30 with TRBJ2-1; D perhaps matches TRBD1 (5 bases). Germline V gives CDR1 GTSNPN, CDR2 SVGIG (reference sequence). CDR3 size: 14 residues. The ends were cut back, 5 bases at V and 0 bases at J, with 11 bases in the middle. This CDR3 is CAWEDSSSYNEQFF. In DNA, the CDR3 is TGTGCCTGGGAAGACAGTAGCTCCTACAATGAGCAGTTCTTC. The full variable domain, in which reference TRBV30 and TRBJ2-1 provide the parts outside the CDR3, is SQTIHQWPATLVQPVGSPLSLECTVEGTSNPNLYWYRQAAGRGLQLLFYSVGIGQISSEVPQNLSASRPQDRQFILSSKKLLLSDSGFYLCAWEDSSSYNEQFFGPGTRLTVL.

This sequence joins TRBV5-5 and TRBJ1-1; maybe TRBD1 (6 bases). The CDR3 spans 14 residues. Germline lookup yields CDR1 SGHKS and CDR2 YYEKEE (reference sequence). V was pared by 6 bases and J by 11 bases, with 23 bases between. CDR3 amino acids: CASTQLRAQGSAFF. Here the CDR3 DNA reads TGTGCCAGCACCCAGCTCAGGGCCCAGGGGTCGGCTTTCTTT. Full variable domain (rest looked up from reference TRBV5-5 and TRBJ1-1): DAGVTQSPTHLIKTRGQQVTLRCSPISGHKSVSWYQQVLGQGPQFIFQYYEKEERGRGNFPDRFSARQFPNYSSELNVNALLLGDSALYLCASTQLRAQGSAFFGQGTRLTVV.

Of note for this clone: Other DNA sequences in this sample translate to the same CDR3. V is TRBV10-3 and J is TRBJ2-7; 7 bases are a match to TRBD2. J was trimmed by 4 bases and V by 5 bases; bases with no gene match: 14. This CDR3 spans 16 amino acids. In germline, CDR1 is ENHRY, CDR2 SYGVKD. CDR3 amino acids: CAISSAQAGTSYEQYF. The CDR3 coding sequence is TGTGCCATCAGTTCAGCTCAAGCGGGAACATCTTACGAGCAGTACTTC.

The rearrangement links TRBV7-6 to TRBJ1-2; D is uncertain. The CDR3 is 14 amino acids. Per the germline V gene, CDR1 is SGHVS and CDR2 is FNYEAQ. The V end lost 2 bases, the J end lost 6 bases, and 13 bases lay between the germline ends. The chain's CDR3 is CASSLFSGDNGYTF. The CDR3 nucleotides read TGTGCCAGCAGCTTATTTAGCGGCGATAATGGCTACACCTTC.

This chain connects TRBV2 to TRBJ2-7; a possible D gene is TRBD2 (6 bases). V dropped 7 bases and J dropped 5 bases, with 21 bases sitting between them. Germline assignment: CDR1 SNHLY and CDR2 FYNNEI. The CDR3 length is 15 residues. The CDR3 DNA follows: TGTGCCAGCAAAAAGGGTAGCGGAAACGACCACGAGCAGTACTTC. Translating gives CASKKGSGNDHEQYF.

CDR3 sequence: CASSDNLNNNEQFF. The CDR3 DNA follows: TGTGCCAGCAGCGACAACCTCAATAACAATGAGCAGTTCTTC. The chain combines TRBV5-6 with TRBJ2-1; unclear D gene. CDR1 SGHDT and CDR2 YYEEEE come from the germline V gene. Trimming took 4 bases from V and 5 from J, leaving 13 bases between them. The CDR3 loop spans 14 amino acids.

The J gene is TRBJ2-3, the V gene TRBV6-5, with 9 bases matching TRBD2. The CDR3 length is 16 residues. V lost 0 bases to trimming and J lost 6 bases; unmatched junction nucleotides: 7. CDR1 is MNHEY and CDR2 is SVGAGI in the germline V gene. CDR3 protein: CASSYSIKRGEDTQYF. CDR3 bases: TGTGCCAGCAGTTACTCGATAAAGCGGGGGGAGGATACGCAGTATTTT.

The chain recombines TRBV18 with TRBJ2-1; 15 nucleotides align to TRBD2. From germline, CDR1 is KGHSH and CDR2 LQKENI. The CDR3 runs 15 residues. The J segment lost 6 bases and the V segment lost 3 bases, leaving 0 bases of the junction unmatched. The CDR3 DNA is TGTGCCAGCTCACCGGGACTAGCGGGAGGCAATGAGCAGTTCTTC. Translated, it gives CASSPGLAGGNEQFF.

The gene calls are TRBV19 and TRBJ1-5; 8 bases agree with TRBD1. Germline V gene lookup returns CDR1 LNHDA and CDR2 SQIVND (reference sequence). The CDR3 extends over 18 amino acids. V trimming: 4 bases; J trimming: 0 bases; junction bases outside the gene matches: 11. The CDR3 sequence is CASSTDRGSDGSNQPQHF. The DNA of the CDR3 is TGTGCCAGTAGTACCGACAGGGGTTCGGATGGTAGCAATCAGCCCCAGCATTTT. Full variable domain (rest looked up from reference TRBV19 and TRBJ1-5): DGGITQSPKYLFRKEGQNVTLSCEQNLNHDAMYWYRQDPGQGLRLIYYSQIVNDFQKGDIAEGYSVSREKKESFPLTVTSAQKNPTAFYLCASSTDRGSDGSNQPQHFGDGTRLSIL.

V gene TRBV12-5 combines with J gene TRBJ1-2, with TRBD1 matching over 7 bases. This CDR3 has 13 amino acids. CDR1 and CDR2 from the germline V gene are LGHNT and FRNRAP. The J segment lost 4 bases and the V segment lost 4 bases, leaving 3 bases of the junction unmatched. This CDR3 reads CASGSGTAYGYTF. As DNA, the CDR3 is TGTGCTAGTGGTTCCGGGACAGCCTATGGCTACACCTTC. Complete variable domain (other parts from reference TRBV12-5 and TRBJ1-2): DARVTQTPRHKVTEMGQEVTMRCQPILGHNTVFWYRQTMMQGLELLAYFRNRAPLDDSGMPKDRFSAEMPDATLATLKIQPSEPRDSAVYFCASGSGTAYGYTFGSGTRLTVV.

Notes on this clone: Other nucleotide sequences in the sample specify the same CDR3. This chain joins TRBV2 and TRBJ2-1, with 10 bases matching TRBD2. The junction had 6 bases not matched to a gene; V was cut back by 6 bases and J by 4 bases. The CDR3 is 15 amino acids. Germline V lookup: CDR1 SNHLY, CDR2 FYNNEI. CDR3 loop: CASRRTSGNYNEQFF. The CDR3 DNA reads TGTGCCAGCAGACGCACTAGCGGGAATTACAATGAGCAGTTCTTC.